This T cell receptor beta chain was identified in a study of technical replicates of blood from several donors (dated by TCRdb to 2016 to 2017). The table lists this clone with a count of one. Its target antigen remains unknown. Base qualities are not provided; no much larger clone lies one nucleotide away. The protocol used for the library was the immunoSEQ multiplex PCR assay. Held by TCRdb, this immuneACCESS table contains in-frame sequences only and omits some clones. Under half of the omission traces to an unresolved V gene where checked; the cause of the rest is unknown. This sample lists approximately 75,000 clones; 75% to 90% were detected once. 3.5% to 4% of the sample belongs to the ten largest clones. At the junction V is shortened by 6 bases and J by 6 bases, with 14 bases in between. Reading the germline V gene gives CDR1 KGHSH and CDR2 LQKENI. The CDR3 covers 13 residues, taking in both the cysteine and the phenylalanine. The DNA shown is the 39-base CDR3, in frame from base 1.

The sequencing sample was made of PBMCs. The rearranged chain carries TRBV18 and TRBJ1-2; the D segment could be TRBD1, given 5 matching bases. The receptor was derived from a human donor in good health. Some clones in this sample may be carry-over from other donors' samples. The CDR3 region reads CASSPRKGHGYTF. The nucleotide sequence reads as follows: TGTGCCAGCTCCCCTAGGAAGGGGCATGGCTACACCTTC.